This T cell receptor beta chain was profiled in a study of blood T cell repertoires in COVID-19. Study-wide context: Donors in the United States, Italy and Spain gave samples during acute or convalescent COVID-19. The cDNA or gDNA used as material had been derived from T cells, B-cell-depleted T cells, or PBMCs.

Germline values: CDR1 MGHDK, CDR2 SYGVNS. With 4 bases clipped from V and 7 bases from J, the junction kept 13 bases outside the gene matches. The CDR3 sequence is 16 residues long. Per the original data handling: Nucleated cell counts were estimated from reference gene primer amplification. Profiling relied on immunoSEQ multiplex PCR, and the TCRdb table lists in-frame clones only, not all of them. The D gene and trimming were derived from the DNA, and the V and J assignments and clone size from that table. The repertoire holds roughly 59,000 clones, with under 80% as singletons. The chain uses TRBV25-1 and TRBJ2-1; 7 bases are shared with TRBD2. The source material was peripheral blood. The clonotype comes from a human donor in a cohort sampled during active COVID-19. The CDR3 nucleotides read TGTGCCAGCAGTGCCTACTTCGGGACTAATAGGAATGAGCAGTTCTTC. It specifies CASSAYFGTNRNEQFF.